This section outlines one T cell receptor (beta chain) sequence together with its context. What it binds is unknown. The CDR3 has 18 residues. V gave up 5 bases and J gave up 1 base; unmatched junction bases: 8. Germline loops: CDR1 SGHNT, CDR2 YYREEE (reference sequence). MiXCR, applied by TCRdb to the reads, yields one record per CDR3 protein. The profile shows some 71,000 distinct CDR3 sequences, about 30% of them singletons. The data were taken from a study of T cell repertoires in cytomegalovirus infection. Study as a whole: Epitope selection comprised recently identified HLA-C-restricted CMV epitopes and well-studied HLA-B-restricted CMV epitopes. Through public TCR beta signatures, both CMV infection and matching HLA type were indicated. General study results and limits: Public TCR beta family frequency separated CMV-and-HLA carriers, including in an independent cohort. In two of eight donors, the top clonotype was HLA-C-restricted CMV-specific.

V gene TRBV5-4 combines with J gene TRBJ2-3, with 15 nucleotides matching TRBD2. This receptor was taken from a human donor in good health (CMV status not recorded). Some clones in this sample may be carry-over from other donors' samples. The sample in question was CD8+ T cells from cultured PBMCs, obtained from culture after CMV antigen stimulation. This CDR3 is CASSPGLAGGIGTDTQYF. In nucleotides, the CDR3 is TGTGCCAGCAGTCCCGGACTAGCGGGAGGGATCGGCACAGATACGCAGTATTTT.